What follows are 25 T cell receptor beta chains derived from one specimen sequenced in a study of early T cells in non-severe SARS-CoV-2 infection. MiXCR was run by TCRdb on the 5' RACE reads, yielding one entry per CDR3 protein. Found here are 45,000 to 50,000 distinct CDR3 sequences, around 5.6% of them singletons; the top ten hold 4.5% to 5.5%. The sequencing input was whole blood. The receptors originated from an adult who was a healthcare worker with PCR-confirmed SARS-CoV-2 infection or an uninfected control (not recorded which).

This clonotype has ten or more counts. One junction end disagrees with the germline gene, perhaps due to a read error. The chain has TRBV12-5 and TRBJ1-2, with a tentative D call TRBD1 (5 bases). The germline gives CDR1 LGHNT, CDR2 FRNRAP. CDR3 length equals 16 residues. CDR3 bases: TGTGCTAGTGGTTTAGTTGGGACCGCCATGGCTATCCCTCGGTCCTTC. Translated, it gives CASGLVGTAMAIPRSF.

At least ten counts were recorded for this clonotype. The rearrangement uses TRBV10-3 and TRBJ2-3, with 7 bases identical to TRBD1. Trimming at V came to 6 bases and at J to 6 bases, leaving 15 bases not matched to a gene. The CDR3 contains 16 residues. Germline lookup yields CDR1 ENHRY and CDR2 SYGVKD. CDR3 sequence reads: CAIRQTGKGSWDTQYF. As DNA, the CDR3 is TGTGCCATCAGGCAGACAGGGAAAGGGAGTTGGGATACGCAGTATTTT.

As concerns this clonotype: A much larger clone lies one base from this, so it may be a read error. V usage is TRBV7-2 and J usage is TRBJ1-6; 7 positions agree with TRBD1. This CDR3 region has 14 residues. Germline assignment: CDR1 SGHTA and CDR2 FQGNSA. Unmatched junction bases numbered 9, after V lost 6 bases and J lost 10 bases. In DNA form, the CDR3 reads TGTGCCAGCAGTATTACAGGGGTTCAATCACCCCTCCACTTT. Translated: CASSITGVQSPLHF.

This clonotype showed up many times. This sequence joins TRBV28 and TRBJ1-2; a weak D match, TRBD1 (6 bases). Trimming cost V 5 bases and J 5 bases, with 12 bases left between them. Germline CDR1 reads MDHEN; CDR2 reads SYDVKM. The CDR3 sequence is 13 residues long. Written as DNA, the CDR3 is TGTGCCAGCAGTCCCCGGACAGTTTATGGCTACACCTTC. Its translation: CASSPRTVYGYTF.

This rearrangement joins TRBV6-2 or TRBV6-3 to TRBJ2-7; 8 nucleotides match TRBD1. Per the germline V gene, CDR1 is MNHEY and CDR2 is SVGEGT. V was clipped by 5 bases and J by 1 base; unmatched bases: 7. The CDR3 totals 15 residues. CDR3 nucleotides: TGTGCCAGCAGTCCCCGAGGACAGGGATCCTACGAGCAGTACTTC. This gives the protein CASSPRGQGSYEQYF.

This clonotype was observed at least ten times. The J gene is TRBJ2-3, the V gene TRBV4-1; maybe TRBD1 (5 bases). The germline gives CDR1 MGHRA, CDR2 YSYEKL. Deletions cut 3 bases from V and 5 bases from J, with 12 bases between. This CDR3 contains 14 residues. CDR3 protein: CASSQGITGDTQYF. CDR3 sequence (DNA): TGCGCCAGCAGCCAGGGCATAACAGGAGATACGCAGTATTTT.

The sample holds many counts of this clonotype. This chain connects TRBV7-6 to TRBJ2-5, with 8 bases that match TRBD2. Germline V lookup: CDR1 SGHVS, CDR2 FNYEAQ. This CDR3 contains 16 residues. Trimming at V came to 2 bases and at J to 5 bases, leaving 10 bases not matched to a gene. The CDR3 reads CASSLRRQTGGETQYF. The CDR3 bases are TGTGCCAGCAGCTTAAGGCGGCAGACGGGAGGGGAGACCCAGTACTTC. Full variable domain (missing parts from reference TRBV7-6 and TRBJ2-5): GAGVSQSPRYKVTKRGQDVALRCDPISGHVSLYWYRQALGQGPEFLTYFNYEAQQDKSGLPNDRFSAERPEGSISTLTIQRTEQRDSAMYRCASSLRRQTGGETQYFGPGTRLLVL.

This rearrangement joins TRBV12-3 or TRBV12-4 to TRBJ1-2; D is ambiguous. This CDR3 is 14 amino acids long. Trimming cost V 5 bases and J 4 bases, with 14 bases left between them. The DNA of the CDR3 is TGTGCCAGCAGTCCGAGGACCCGGACCTATGGCTACACCTTC. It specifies CASSPRTRTYGYTF.

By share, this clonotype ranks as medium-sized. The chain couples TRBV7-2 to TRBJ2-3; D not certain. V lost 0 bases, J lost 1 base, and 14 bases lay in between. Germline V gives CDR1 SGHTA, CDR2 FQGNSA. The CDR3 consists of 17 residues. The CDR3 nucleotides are TGTGCCAGCAGCTTAGCGGCCCCCGGACGAGGCACAGATACGCAGTATTTT. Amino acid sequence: CASSLAAPGRGTDTQYF.

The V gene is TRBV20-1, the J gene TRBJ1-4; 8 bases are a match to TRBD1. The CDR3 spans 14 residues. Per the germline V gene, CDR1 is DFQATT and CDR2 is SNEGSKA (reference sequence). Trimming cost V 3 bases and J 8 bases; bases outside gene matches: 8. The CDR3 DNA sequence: TGCAGTGCTAGCCGGACAGGGATTTGGGAAAAACTGTTTTTT. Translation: CSASRTGIWEKLFF.

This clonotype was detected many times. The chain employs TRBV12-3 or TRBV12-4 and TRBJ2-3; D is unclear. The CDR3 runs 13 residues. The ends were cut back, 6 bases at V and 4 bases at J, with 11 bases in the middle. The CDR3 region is CASSPAKADTQYF. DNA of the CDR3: TGTGCCAGCAGCCCTGCAAAGGCAGATACGCAGTATTTT.

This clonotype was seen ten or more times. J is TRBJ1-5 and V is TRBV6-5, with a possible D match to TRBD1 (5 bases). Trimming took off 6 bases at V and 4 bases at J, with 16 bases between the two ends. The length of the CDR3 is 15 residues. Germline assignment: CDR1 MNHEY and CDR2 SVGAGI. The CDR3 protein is CASRRQPQDNQPQHF. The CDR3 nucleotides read TGTGCCAGCAGAAGACAGCCACAAGATAATCAGCCCCAGCATTTT.

The CDR3 DNA is TGTGCCAGCAGCTTCCGGGCATCCTACGAGCAGTACTTC. It specifies CASSFRASYEQYF. The chain carries TRBV7-8 and TRBJ2-7; D call uncertain. Germline V gene data show CDR1 as SGHVS and CDR2 as FQNEAQ. V was cut by 3 bases and J by 1 base, with 7 bases left in between. CDR3 length: 13 amino acids.

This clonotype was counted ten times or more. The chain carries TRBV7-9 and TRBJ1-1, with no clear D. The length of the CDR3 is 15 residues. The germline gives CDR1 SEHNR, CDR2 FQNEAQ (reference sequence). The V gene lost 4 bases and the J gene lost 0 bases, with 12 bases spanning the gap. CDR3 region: CASSSGVRMNTEAFF. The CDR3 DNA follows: TGTGCCAGCAGCTCTGGGGTAAGGATGAACACTGAAGCTTTCTTT.

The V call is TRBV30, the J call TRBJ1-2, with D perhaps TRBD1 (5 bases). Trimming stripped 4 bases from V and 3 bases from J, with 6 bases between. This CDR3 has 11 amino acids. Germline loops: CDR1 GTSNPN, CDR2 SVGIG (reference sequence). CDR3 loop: CAWTTDYGYTF. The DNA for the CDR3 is TGTGCCTGGACGACAGACTATGGCTACACCTTC.

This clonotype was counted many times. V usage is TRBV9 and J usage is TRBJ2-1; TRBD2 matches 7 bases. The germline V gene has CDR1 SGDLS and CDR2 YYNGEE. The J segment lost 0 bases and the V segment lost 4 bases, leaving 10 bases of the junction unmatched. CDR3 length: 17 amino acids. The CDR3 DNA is TGTGCCAGCAGCAATCCAGCTCGGACTAGCTCCTACAATGAGCAGTTCTTC. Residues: CASSNPARTSSYNEQFF.

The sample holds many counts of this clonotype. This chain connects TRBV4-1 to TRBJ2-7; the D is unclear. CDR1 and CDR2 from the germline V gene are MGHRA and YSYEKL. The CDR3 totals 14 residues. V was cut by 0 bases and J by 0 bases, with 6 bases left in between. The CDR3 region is CASSQDRSSYEQYF. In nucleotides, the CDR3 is TGCGCCAGCAGCCAAGACAGGAGCTCCTACGAGCAGTACTTC.

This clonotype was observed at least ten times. CDR3 sequence (DNA): TGTGCCAGCAGGGGTCCGGGACCTTCCCCCGGTGAGCAGTTCTTC. Its protein product is CASRGPGPSPGEQFF. The chain uses TRBV2 and TRBJ2-1; tentatively, D is TRBD1 or TRBD2 (5 bases each). V lost 6 bases and J 9 bases, leaving 21 bases between the germline ends. This CDR3 region has 15 residues. CDR1 is SNHLY, CDR2 FYNNEI, per germline.

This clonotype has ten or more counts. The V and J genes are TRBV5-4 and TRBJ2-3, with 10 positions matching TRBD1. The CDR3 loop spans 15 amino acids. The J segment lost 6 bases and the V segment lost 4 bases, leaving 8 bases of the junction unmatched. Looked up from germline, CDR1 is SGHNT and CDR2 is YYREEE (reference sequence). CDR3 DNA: TGTGCCAGCAGCCAGGGGACAGGGGAATGGGATACGCAGTATTTT. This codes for CASSQGTGEWDTQYF.

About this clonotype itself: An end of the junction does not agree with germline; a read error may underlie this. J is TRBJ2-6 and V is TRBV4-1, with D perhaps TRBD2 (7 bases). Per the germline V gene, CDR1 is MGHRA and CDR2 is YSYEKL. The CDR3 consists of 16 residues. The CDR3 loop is CASSPRGGSGANVPTF. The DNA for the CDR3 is TGCGCCAGCAGCCCTAGGGGGGGCTCTGGGGCCAACGTCCCGACTTTC.

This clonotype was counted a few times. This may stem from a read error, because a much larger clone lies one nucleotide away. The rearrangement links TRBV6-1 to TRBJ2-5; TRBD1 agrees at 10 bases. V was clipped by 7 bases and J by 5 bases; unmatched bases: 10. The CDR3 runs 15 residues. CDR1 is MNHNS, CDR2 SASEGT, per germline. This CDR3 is CASTDQGQGVETQYF. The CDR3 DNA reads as TGTGCCAGCACCGACCAAGGACAGGGGGTGGAGACCCAGTACTTC.

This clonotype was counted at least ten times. The CDR3 DNA sequence: TGCAGTGCTGGAGCCGACCGGGGGAACCAAGAGACCCAGTACTTC. Its protein is CSAGADRGNQETQYF. This chain links TRBV20-1 with TRBJ2-5; D perhaps matches TRBD2 (6 bases). Trimming pared 5 bases from V and 0 bases from J, leaving 16 bases between. The germline V gene has CDR1 DFQATT and CDR2 SNEGSKA (reference sequence). This CDR3 region has 15 residues.

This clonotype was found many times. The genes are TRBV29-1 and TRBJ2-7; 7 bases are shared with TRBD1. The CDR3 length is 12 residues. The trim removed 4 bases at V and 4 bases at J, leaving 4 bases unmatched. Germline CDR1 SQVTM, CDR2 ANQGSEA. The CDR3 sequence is CSVGAQGYEQYF. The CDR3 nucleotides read TGCAGCGTTGGGGCACAGGGGTACGAGCAGTACTTC.

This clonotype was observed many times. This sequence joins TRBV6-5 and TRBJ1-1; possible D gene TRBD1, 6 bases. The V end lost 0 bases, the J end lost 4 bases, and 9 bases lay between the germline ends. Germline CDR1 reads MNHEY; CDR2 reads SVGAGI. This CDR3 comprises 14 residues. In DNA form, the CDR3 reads TGTGCCAGCAGTTACTCAGGCAGGGGCACTGAAGCTTTCTTT. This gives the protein CASSYSGRGTEAFF.

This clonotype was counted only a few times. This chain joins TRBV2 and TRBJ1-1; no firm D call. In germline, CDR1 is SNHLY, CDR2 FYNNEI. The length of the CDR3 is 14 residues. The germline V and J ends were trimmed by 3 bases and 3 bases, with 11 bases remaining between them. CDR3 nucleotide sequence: TGTGCCAGCAGTGAGACAATACATGACACTGAAGCTTTCTTT. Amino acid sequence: CASSETIHDTEAFF.